Below are 14 T cell receptor beta chains sequenced from a single sample in a study of glioma-infiltrating T cells. TCR alpha and beta CDR3 regions were amplified from RNA using iRepertoire nested multiplex PCR. TCRdb reanalysed the multiplex PCR reads using MiXCR and keeps one entry per CDR3 protein. This table has approximately 110,000 distinct CDR3 sequences, less than 30% appearing once. Sequenced material: glioma tissue, nonneoplastic brain tissue, or PBMCs (not recorded which). Source of these receptors: a human donor with low-grade glioma or glioblastoma, undergoing nonglioma brain surgery, or in good health (not recorded which).

This clonotype was observed a handful of times. V and J are TRBV7-9 and TRBJ1-1, with a tentative D call TRBD1 (5 bases). V lost 1 base and J 5 bases, leaving 11 bases between the germline ends. The CDR3 runs to 14 residues. Per germline, CDR1 SEHNR and CDR2 FQNEAQ (reference sequence). CDR3 region: CASSLGRGWTEAFF. The CDR3 bases are TGTGCCAGCAGCTTAGGCCGGGGGTGGACTGAAGCTTTCTTT.

This clonotype was detected ten times or more. The chain carries TRBV28 and TRBJ2-6, with 7 bases matching TRBD2. CDR1 and CDR2 (germline): MDHEN, SYDVKM. Trimming cost V 7 bases and J 1 base; bases outside gene matches: 7. The CDR3 has 16 residues. The CDR3 region has the DNA TGTGCCAGCACCGCCGGGCGGGGGTCTGGGGCCAACGTCCTGACTTTC. This translates into CASTAGRGSGANVLTF.

This clonotype was observed at least ten times. The chain is built from TRBV2 and TRBJ2-7; the D is unclear. This CDR3 has 15 amino acids. The V gene lost 2 bases and the J gene lost 4 bases, with 15 bases spanning the gap. The germline V gene has CDR1 SNHLY and CDR2 FYNNEI. CDR3 amino acids: CASSEWPGVEYEQYF. The CDR3 region has the DNA TGTGCCAGCAGTGAATGGCCTGGGGTAGAGTACGAGCAGTACTTC.

Points on this clonotype: The germline gene is not matched at one end of the junction; a read error may be the cause. V is TRBV6-2 or TRBV6-3 and J is TRBJ1-1; D is unresolved. The germline V gene encodes CDR1 MNHEY and CDR2 SVGEGT. The CDR3 has 12 amino acids. CDR3 DNA: TGTGCCAGCAGTTACTCCGGCCATGAAGCTTTATTT. Translating gives CASSYSGHEALF.

In the case of this clonotype: This may stem from a read error, because a much larger clone lies one nucleotide away. The V call is TRBV7-2, the J call TRBJ2-7; 8 nucleotides align to TRBD1. The CDR3 is made up of 14 amino acids. Germline V gives CDR1 SGHTA, CDR2 FQGNSA. This chain's CDR3 is CAGSPGTGFYEQYF. Here the CDR3 DNA reads TGTGCCGGCAGTCCCGGGACAGGTTTTTACGAGCAGTACTTC.

Comments on this clonotype: This may be a read error: a much more frequent sequence differs by one nucleotide. The chain links TRBV27 to TRBJ1-4; D ambiguous. Germline V gene sequence: CDR1 MNHEY, CDR2 SMNVEV (reference sequence). The CDR3 covers 13 residues. CDR3 loop: CASSFSSGEQLFF. CDR3 sequence (DNA): TGTGCCAGCAGTTTTTCTTCGGGTGAACAACTGTTTTTT.

The chain uses TRBV3-1 and TRBJ2-1; D tentatively reads TRBD1 or TRBD2 (6 bases each). CDR1 LGHDT and CDR2 YNNKEL come from the germline V gene (reference sequence). The germline V and J ends were trimmed by 1 base and 6 bases, with 16 bases remaining between them. CDR3 length equals 16 residues. The CDR3 spells CASSQVLRGGGNEQFF. CDR3 in DNA: TGTGCCAGCAGCCAAGTCCTCAGGGGAGGAGGCAATGAGCAGTTCTTC.

The chain joins TRBV18 to TRBJ2-7, with 9 bases fitting TRBD1. V dropped 6 bases and J dropped 6; count of bases not matched to a gene: 12. CDR3 size: 15 residues. Per germline, CDR1 KGHSH and CDR2 LQKENI. The CDR3 region has the DNA TGTGCCAGCTCCCCGAACCCGGGACAGGGTAGCGAGCAGTACTTC. It specifies CASSPNPGQGSEQYF.

On this clonotype: Given a much more abundant clone one base away, this may be a read error. The chain links TRBV5-1 to TRBJ2-1; D is unclear. V lost 4 bases and J 1 base, leaving 21 bases between the germline ends. This CDR3 is built from 18 residues. Germline CDR1 SGHRS, CDR2 YFSETQ. CDR3 bases: TGCGCCAGCAGCCCACGAAACAAAGGGCGCGGATCCTACAATGAGCAGTTCTTC. The encoded protein is CASSPRNKGRGSYNEQFF.

This chain joins TRBV5-4 and TRBJ2-3, with D perhaps matching TRBD2 (5 bases). This CDR3 has 14 amino acids. Germline values: CDR1 SGHNT, CDR2 YYREEE (reference sequence). V was clipped by 2 bases and J by 3 bases, with 10 bases between them. The CDR3 DNA follows: TGTGCCAGCAGCTTACGAGGGAGAACAGATACGCAGTATTTT. It translates to CASSLRGRTDTQYF.

This clonotype occurred many times. The chain has TRBV25-1 and TRBJ2-7; the match to TRBD2 covers 8 bases. The CDR3 runs 17 residues. V was pared by 4 bases and J by 3 bases, with 14 bases of the junction left unmatched. CDR1 and CDR2 (germline): MGHDK, SYGVNS. CDR3 sequence reads: CASSVLPTSEGHYEQYF. The CDR3 DNA reads TGTGCCAGCAGTGTTCTCCCGACTAGCGAAGGACACTACGAGCAGTACTTC.

This clonotype showed up many times. CDR3 in amino acids: CASSFLAGVADTQYF. For the CDR3, the DNA is TGTGCCAGCAGTTTTCTAGCGGGAGTAGCAGATACGCAGTATTTT. The chain employs TRBV6-2 or TRBV6-3 and TRBJ2-3; 10 nucleotides line up with TRBD2. The CDR3 runs to 15 residues. Germline lookup yields CDR1 MNHEY and CDR2 SVGEGT. V shed 4 bases and J 4 bases; nucleotides not matched to a gene: 5.

This clonotype was counted ten times or more. The V call is TRBV27, the J call TRBJ2-5, with D uncertain. Trimming cost V 7 bases and J 4 bases, with 19 bases left between them. Per germline, CDR1 MNHEY and CDR2 SMNVEV (reference sequence). The length of the CDR3 is 15 residues. The CDR3: CASTPSVNSRETQYF. In DNA form, the CDR3 reads TGTGCCAGCACCCCCTCGGTAAACTCCCGAGAGACCCAGTACTTC.

At least ten counts were recorded for this clonotype. Just one base apart from a much larger clone, this may be a read error. This sequence joins TRBV28 and TRBJ1-1; D not resolved. V was pared by 5 bases and J by 0 bases, with 7 bases between. The CDR3 sequence is 13 residues long. Germline values: CDR1 MDHEN, CDR2 SYDVKM. This CDR3 is CASSQIMNTEAFF. CDR3 bases: TGTGCCAGCAGTCAGATAATGAACACTGAAGCTTTCTTT.